A selection of T cell receptor beta chains follows, all from one sample in a study of shared clonotypes between healthy human individuals. The method was immunoSEQ multiplex PCR; TCRdb's version includes in-frame clones alone and lacks a portion of them. The table includes approximately 2.5 million clones, 85% to 95% detected once. Sequencing was done on a sample of naive CD4+ T cells sorted from blood. These receptors were taken from a young man in good health. The CDR3 runs from the conserved cysteine through the conserved F or W. The D gene is left open where the match is weak. Clone size is given for some rows only: seen once, a few or many times, or a class if the clone is expanded.

J | D | size | V | CDR3 | DNA
TRBJ2-2 | . | few | TRBV5-1 | CASGRNTGELFF | TGCGCCAGCGGCAGAAACACCGGGGAGCTGTTTTTT
TRBJ1-2 | . | . | TRBV6-5 | CASSYSNNYGYTF | TGTGCCAGCAGCTACTCGAATAACTATGGCTACACCTTC
TRBJ1-1 | . | . | TRBV10-2 | CASSRGLNTEAFF | TGCGCCAGCAGCCGGGGCTTGAACACTGAAGCTTTCTTT
TRBJ2-3 | . | . | TRBV5-1 | CASSLEPAGDTQYF | TGCGCCAGCAGCTTGGAGCCTGCGGGGGATACGCAGTATTTT
TRBJ2-7 | . | . | TRBV6-1 | CASPSLSGVWEQYF | TGTGCCAGCCCAAGTCTATCGGGGGTTTGGGAGCAGTACTTC
TRBJ2-7 | . | . | TRBV30 | CAWSRFGGGEQYF | TGTGCCTGGAGTCGGTTTGGGGGCGGCGAGCAGTACTTC
TRBJ1-1 | . | . | TRBV27 | CASSDRRVMNTEAFF | TGTGCCAGTTCGGACAGAAGGGTCATGAACACTGAAGCTTTCTTT
TRBJ2-7 | TRBD1 | . | TRBV28 | CASSYGQGYEQYF | TGTGCCAGCTCCTACGGACAGGGCTACGAGCAGTACTTC
TRBJ2-7 | . | . | TRBV7-9 | CASSFKTDYEQYF | TGTGCCAGCAGCTTTAAGACAGACTACGAGCAGTACTTC
TRBJ1-5 | . | . | TRBV5-5 | CASSLGTSRAYQPQHF | TGTGCCAGCAGCCTTGGGACCTCCCGGGCCTATCAGCCCCAGCATTTT